This TCR beta chain was observed in a study of T cell responses to AZD1222 COVID-19 vaccine. The germline V gene has CDR1 KGHSH and CDR2 LQKENI. Trimming left V 6 bases short and J 9 bases short, with 17 bases between. This CDR3 has 13 amino acids. Assay used: immunoSEQ multiplex PCR; TCRdb lists only in-frame clones, some missing. The table includes roughly 70,000 clones, 87% detected once. This clonotype originated in an adult who received the AZD1222 COVID-19 vaccine. The sequencing used peripheral blood, collected 28 days after the second AZD1222 dose. The rearrangement links TRBV18 to TRBJ1-2, with D perhaps TRBD1 (6 bases). The chain's CDR3 is CASSLDITGSYTF. The CDR3 region has the DNA TGTGCCAGCTCGCTAGACATAACAGGGAGCTACACCTTC.